Each of the 13 T cell receptor beta chains below was sequenced from the same sample in a study of blood T cell repertoires in COVID-19. The repertoire was sequenced with immunoSEQ multiplex PCR; TCRdb's copy has only in-frame clones and lacks some. The repertoire consists of 300,000 to 450,000 clones, with more than 75% occurring once and the leading ten covering roughly 2.1%. The sequencing input was peripheral blood. These receptors all stem from a woman aged 55 to 70 with COVID-19, enrolled during active disease.

The chain joins TRBV10-3 to TRBJ1-3; D possibly corresponds to TRBD1 (5 bases). V was clipped by 7 bases and J by 2 bases, with 12 bases between them. The CDR3 loop spans 14 amino acids. From germline, CDR1 is ENHRY and CDR2 SYGVKD. The CDR3: CAITQGFPGNTIYF. The CDR3 bases are TGTGCCATCACCCAGGGTTTTCCTGGAAACACCATATATTTT.

This clone was counted once. The chain joins TRBV6-4 to TRBJ2-4, with 12 positions matching TRBD1. Germline values: CDR1 MRHNA, CDR2 SNTAGT. There are 14 residues in the CDR3. V was pared by 3 bases and J by 16 bases, with 10 bases of the junction left unmatched. CDR3 DNA sequence: TGTGCCAGCAGTGAGCTACCGGGGACAGGGGGCGCTTACTTC. It encodes CASSELPGTGGAYF.

The chain carries TRBV5-1 and TRBJ1-5, with 12 bases lining up with TRBD1. The CDR3 is made up of 15 amino acids. The J segment lost 6 bases and the V segment lost 3 bases, leaving 4 bases of the junction unmatched. The germline CDR1 and CDR2 sequences are SGHRS and YFSETQ. The CDR3 reads CASSSGTGGLQPQHF. Written as DNA, the CDR3 is TGCGCCAGCAGCTCCGGGACAGGGGGCCTTCAGCCCCAGCATTTT.

J is TRBJ2-5 and V is TRBV18, with 11 bases lining up with TRBD2. V lost 3 bases to trimming and J lost 2 bases; unmatched junction nucleotides: 5. Germline V gene sequence: CDR1 KGHSH, CDR2 LQKENI. The CDR3 spans 16 residues. CDR3 sequence reads: CASSPNRLAGQETQYF. The CDR3, as DNA: TGTGCCAGCTCACCGAATAGACTAGCGGGGCAAGAGACCCAGTACTTC.

This clone was seen only once. This chain uses TRBV7-2 with TRBJ2-1; the match to TRBD2 covers 8 bases. V shed 4 bases and J 5 bases; nucleotides not matched to a gene: 7. The length of the CDR3 is 15 residues. Germline V gives CDR1 SGHTA, CDR2 FQGNSA. CDR3 nucleotide sequence: TGTGCCAGCAGCTCTGTAGCGGGACCGAACAATGAGCAGTTCTTC. Translating it yields CASSSVAGPNNEQFF. Complete variable domain (other parts from reference TRBV7-2 and TRBJ2-1): GAGVSQSPSNKVTEKGKDVELRCDPISGHTALYWYRQSLGQGLEFLIYFQGNSAPDKSGLPSDRFSAERTGGSVSTLTIQRTQQEDSAVYLCASSSVAGPNNEQFFGPGTRLTVL.

The V call is TRBV2, the J call TRBJ1-1; the D gene is possibly TRBD1 (6 bases). The CDR3 loop spans 14 amino acids. Germline CDR1 and CDR2: SNHLY and FYNNEI. Trimming stripped 6 bases from V and 4 bases from J, with 15 bases between. The DNA of the CDR3 is TGTGCCAGCAGCGTGGGGGGGCGGATCACTGAAGCTTTCTTT. Translating gives CASSVGGRITEAFF.

This clone was counted once. The V gene is TRBV6-1, the J gene TRBJ2-1, with D possibly TRBD2 on 7 matching bases. Trimming left V 0 bases short and J 2 bases short, with 8 bases between. The CDR3 has 15 residues. Germline V gives CDR1 MNHNS, CDR2 SASEGT. CDR3 coding DNA: TGTGCCAGCAGTGAAGCGGGGGGGCCCTACAATGAGCAGTTCTTC. It translates to CASSEAGGPYNEQFF.

V gene TRBV12-3 or TRBV12-4 combines with J gene TRBJ2-1, with D maybe TRBD2 (6 bases). V lost 3 bases and J lost 7, with 10 bases in between. CDR3 size: 13 residues. CDR3 residues: CASSLPLANEQFF. CDR3 coding DNA: TGTGCCAGCAGTTTGCCCCTAGCGAATGAGCAGTTCTTC.

This chain links TRBV19 with TRBJ2-1, with a tentative D call TRBD1 (6 bases). The germline V and J ends were trimmed by 11 bases and 8 bases, with 19 bases remaining between them. Germline V CDR1 and CDR2: LNHDA, SQIVND (reference sequence). This CDR3 is built from 13 residues. CDR3 bases: TGTGCCTGCCGACAGGCCCCACGGGATGAGCAGTTCTTC. Translated: CACRQAPRDEQFF.

This clone was recorded once. The rearrangement joins TRBV19 to TRBJ1-2, with TRBD1 matching over 9 bases. CDR3 length: 14 residues. Germline V gene sequence: CDR1 LNHDA, CDR2 SQIVND (reference sequence). The V and J ends lost 2 bases and 4 bases, in that order; junction bases with no gene match: 2. CDR3 region: CASSISGQGYGYTF. CDR3 coding DNA: TGTGCCAGTAGTATATCGGGACAGGGCTATGGCTACACCTTC. Full variable domain (rest looked up from reference TRBV19 and TRBJ1-2): DGGITQSPKYLFRKEGQNVTLSCEQNLNHDAMYWYRQDPGQGLRLIYYSQIVNDFQKGDIAEGYSVSREKKESFPLTVTSAQKNPTAFYLCASSISGQGYGYTFGSGTRLTVV.

The chain carries TRBV7-8 and TRBJ2-3, with D maybe TRBD2 (5 bases). V was trimmed by 0 bases and J by 1 base, leaving 8 bases between them. This CDR3 spans 15 amino acids. Germline lookup yields CDR1 SGHVS and CDR2 FQNEAQ. The CDR3 DNA is TGTGCCAGCAGCTTAGCCCGGGGTCGCACAGATACGCAGTATTTT. Translating it yields CASSLARGRTDTQYF.

The CDR3 loop is CASSTYTDTQYF. Written as DNA, the CDR3 is TGTGCCAGCAGCACCTACACAGATACGCAGTATTTT. The J gene is TRBJ2-3, the V gene TRBV9, with unresolved D. From germline, CDR1 is SGDLS and CDR2 YYNGEE. CDR3 length: 12 amino acids. The ends were cut back, 4 bases at V and 2 bases at J, with 5 bases in the middle.

V and J are TRBV5-5 and TRBJ2-2; D is undetermined. The CDR3 spans 12 residues. Trimming cost V 7 bases and J 3 bases, with 7 bases left between them. The germline gives CDR1 SGHKS, CDR2 YYEKEE (reference sequence). The CDR3 loop is CASGRDTGELFF. CDR3 in DNA: TGTGCCAGCGGTCGAGACACCGGGGAGCTGTTTTTT.